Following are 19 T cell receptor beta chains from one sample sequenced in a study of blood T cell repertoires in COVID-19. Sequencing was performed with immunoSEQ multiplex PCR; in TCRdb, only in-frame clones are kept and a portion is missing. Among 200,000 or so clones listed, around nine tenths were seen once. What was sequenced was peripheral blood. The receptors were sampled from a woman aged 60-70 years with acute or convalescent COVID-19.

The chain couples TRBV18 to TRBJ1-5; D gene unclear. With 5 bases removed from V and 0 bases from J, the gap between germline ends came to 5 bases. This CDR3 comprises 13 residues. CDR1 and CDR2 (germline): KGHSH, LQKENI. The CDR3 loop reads CASSENSNQPQHF. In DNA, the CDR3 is TGTGCCAGCTCAGAGAATAGCAATCAGCCCCAGCATTTT.

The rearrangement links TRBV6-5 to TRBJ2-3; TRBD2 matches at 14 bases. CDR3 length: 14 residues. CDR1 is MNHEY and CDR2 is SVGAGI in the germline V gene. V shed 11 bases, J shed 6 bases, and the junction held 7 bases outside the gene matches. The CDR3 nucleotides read TGTGCCGGGCGACTAGCGGGGGGGGATGATACGCAGTATTTT. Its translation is CAGRLAGGDDTQYF.

The CDR3 here is CASSPGSGKNEKLFF. Written as DNA, the CDR3 is TGTGCCAGCTCACCGGGTTCGGGGAAGAATGAAAAACTGTTTTTT. This rearrangement joins TRBV18 to TRBJ1-4; unclear D gene. V lost 3 bases to trimming and J lost 5 bases, with 13 bases between them. The germline gives CDR1 KGHSH, CDR2 LQKENI. CDR3 length: 15 residues.

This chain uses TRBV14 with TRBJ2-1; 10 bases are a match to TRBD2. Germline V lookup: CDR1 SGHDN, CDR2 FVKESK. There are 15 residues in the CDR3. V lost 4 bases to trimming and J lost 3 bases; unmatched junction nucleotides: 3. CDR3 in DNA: TGTGCCAGCAGCCGGGGGACTAGCGACTACAATGAGCAGTTCTTC. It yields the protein CASSRGTSDYNEQFF.

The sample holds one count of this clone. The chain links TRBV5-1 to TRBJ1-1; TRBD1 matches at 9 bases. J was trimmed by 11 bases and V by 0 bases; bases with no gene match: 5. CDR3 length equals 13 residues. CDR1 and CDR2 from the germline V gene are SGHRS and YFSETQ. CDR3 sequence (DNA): TGCGCCAGCAGCTTGGGGACAGGGGTGGGTGCTTTCTTT. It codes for CASSLGTGVGAFF.

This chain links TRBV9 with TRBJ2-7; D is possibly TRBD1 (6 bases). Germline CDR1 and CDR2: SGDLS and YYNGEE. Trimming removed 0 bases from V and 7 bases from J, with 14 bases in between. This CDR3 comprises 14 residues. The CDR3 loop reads CASSVVGDQGEQYF. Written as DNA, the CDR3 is TGTGCCAGCAGCGTAGTTGGGGACCAGGGGGAGCAGTACTTC. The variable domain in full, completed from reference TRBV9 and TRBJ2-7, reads DSGVTQTPKHLITATGQRVTLRCSPRSGDLSVYWYQQSLDQGLQFLIQYYNGEERAKGNILERFSAQQFPDLHSELNLSSLELGDSALYFCASSVVGDQGEQYFGPGTRLTVT.

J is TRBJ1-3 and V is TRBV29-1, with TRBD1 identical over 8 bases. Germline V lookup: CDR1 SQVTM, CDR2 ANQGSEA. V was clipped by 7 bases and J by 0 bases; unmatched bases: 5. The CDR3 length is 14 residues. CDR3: CSAVQGGSGNTIYF. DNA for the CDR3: TGCAGCGCCGTACAGGGGGGCTCTGGAAACACCATATATTTT.

The CDR3, as DNA: TGTGCCAGCAGCTTAAGAGGGGGCCCTACCTACGAGCAGTACTTC. Translated: CASSLRGGPTYEQYF. V and J are TRBV11-2 and TRBJ2-7; 7 bases fit TRBD1. The germline gives CDR1 SGHAT, CDR2 FQNNGV. Losses at the gene ends were 2 bases for V and 2 bases for J; bases not matched to a gene: 6. This CDR3 contains 15 residues.

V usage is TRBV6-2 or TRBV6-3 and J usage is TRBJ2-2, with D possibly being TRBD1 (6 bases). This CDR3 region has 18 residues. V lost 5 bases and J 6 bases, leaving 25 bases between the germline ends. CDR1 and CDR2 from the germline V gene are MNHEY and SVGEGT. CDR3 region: CASSGFGTKRKTSGELFF. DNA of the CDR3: TGTGCCAGCAGTGGCTTCGGGACAAAGAGAAAGACCTCCGGGGAGCTGTTTTTT.

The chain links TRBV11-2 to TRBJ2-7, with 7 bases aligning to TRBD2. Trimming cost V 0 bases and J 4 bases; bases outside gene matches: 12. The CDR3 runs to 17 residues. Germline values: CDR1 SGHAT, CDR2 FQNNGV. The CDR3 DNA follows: TGTGCCAGCAGCTTAGAATCGGTAGCGGGTGCCTCGTACGAGCAGTACTTC. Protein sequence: CASSLESVAGASYEQYF. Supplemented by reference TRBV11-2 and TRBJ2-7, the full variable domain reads EAGVAQSPRYKIIEKRQSVAFWCNPISGHATLYWYQQILGQGPKLLIQFQNNGVVDDSQLPKDRFSAERLKGVDSTLKIQPAKLEDSAVYLCASSLESVAGASYEQYFGPGTRLTVT.

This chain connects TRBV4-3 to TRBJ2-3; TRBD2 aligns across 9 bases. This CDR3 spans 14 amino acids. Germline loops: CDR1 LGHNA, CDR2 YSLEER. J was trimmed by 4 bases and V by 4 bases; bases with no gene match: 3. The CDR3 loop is CASSPSGRSDTQYF. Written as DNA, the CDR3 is TGCGCCAGCAGCCCCAGCGGGAGGTCAGATACGCAGTATTTT.

The CDR3 sequence is CATSRQTGLNSPLHF. The CDR3 region has the DNA TGTGCCACCAGCAGACAGACAGGGCTTAATTCACCCCTCCACTTT. The V and J genes are TRBV15 and TRBJ1-6, with TRBD1 identical over 7 bases. The CDR3 length is 15 residues. CDR1 and CDR2 from the germline V gene are LNHNV and YYDKDF (reference sequence). V lost 2 bases and J lost 6; bases outside the gene matches: 4.

CDR3 nucleotide sequence: TGTGCCAGCGGCCTTTGGGCGAACACTGAAGCTTTCTTT. Translation: CASGLWANTEAFF. The chain uses TRBV2 and TRBJ1-1, with D unclear. The CDR3 runs 13 residues. The germline CDR1 and CDR2 sequences are SNHLY and FYNNEI. V was cut by 8 bases and J by 1 base, with 11 bases left in between.

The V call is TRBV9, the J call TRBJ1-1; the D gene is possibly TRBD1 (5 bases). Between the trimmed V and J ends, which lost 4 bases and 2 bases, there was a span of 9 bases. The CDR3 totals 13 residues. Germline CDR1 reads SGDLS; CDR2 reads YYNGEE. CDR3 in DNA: TGTGCCAGCAGCCCGACAGTCAACACTGAAGCTTTCTTT. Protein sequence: CASSPTVNTEAFF.

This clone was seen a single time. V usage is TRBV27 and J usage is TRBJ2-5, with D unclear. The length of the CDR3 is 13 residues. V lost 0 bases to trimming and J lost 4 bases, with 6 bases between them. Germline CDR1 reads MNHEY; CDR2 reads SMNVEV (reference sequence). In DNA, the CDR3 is TGTGCCAGCAGTTTATCAAGGAGAGAGACCCAGTACTTC. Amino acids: CASSLSRRETQYF.

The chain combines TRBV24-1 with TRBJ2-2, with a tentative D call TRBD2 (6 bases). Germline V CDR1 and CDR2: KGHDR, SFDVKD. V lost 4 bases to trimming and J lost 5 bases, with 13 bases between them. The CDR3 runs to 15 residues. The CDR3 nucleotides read TGTGCCACCAGTGACCCTGGAGGGGCAACCGGGGAGCTGTTTTTT. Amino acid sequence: CATSDPGGATGELFF.

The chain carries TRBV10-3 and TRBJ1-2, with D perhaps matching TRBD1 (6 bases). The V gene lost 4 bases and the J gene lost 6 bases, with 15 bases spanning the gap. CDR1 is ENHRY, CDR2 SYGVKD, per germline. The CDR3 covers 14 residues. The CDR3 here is CAISGRGRENGYTF. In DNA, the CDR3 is TGTGCCATCAGTGGGCGGGGGCGCGAGAATGGCTACACCTTC.

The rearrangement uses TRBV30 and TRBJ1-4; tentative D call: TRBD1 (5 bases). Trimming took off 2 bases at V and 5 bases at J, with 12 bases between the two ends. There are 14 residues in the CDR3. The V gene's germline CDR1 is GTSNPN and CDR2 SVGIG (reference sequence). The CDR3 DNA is TGTGCCTGGAGTTTGGCAGGGTTGAATGAAAAACTGTTTTTT. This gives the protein CAWSLAGLNEKLFF. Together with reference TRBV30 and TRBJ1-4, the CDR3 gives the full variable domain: SQTIHQWPATLVQPVGSPLSLECTVEGTSNPNLYWYRQAAGRGLQLLFYSVGIGQISSEVPQNLSASRPQDRQFILSSKKLLLSDSGFYLCAWSLAGLNEKLFFGSGTQLSVL.

CDR3: CASSLTGTGGTEAFF. The DNA for the CDR3 is TGTGCCAGCAGCTTAACGGGGACAGGTGGCACTGAAGCTTTCTTT. The genes are TRBV7-8 and TRBJ1-1, with TRBD1 matching over 8 bases. Germline V gene lookup returns CDR1 SGHVS and CDR2 FQNEAQ. V was clipped by 2 bases and J by 4 bases; unmatched bases: 6. This CDR3 region has 15 residues.